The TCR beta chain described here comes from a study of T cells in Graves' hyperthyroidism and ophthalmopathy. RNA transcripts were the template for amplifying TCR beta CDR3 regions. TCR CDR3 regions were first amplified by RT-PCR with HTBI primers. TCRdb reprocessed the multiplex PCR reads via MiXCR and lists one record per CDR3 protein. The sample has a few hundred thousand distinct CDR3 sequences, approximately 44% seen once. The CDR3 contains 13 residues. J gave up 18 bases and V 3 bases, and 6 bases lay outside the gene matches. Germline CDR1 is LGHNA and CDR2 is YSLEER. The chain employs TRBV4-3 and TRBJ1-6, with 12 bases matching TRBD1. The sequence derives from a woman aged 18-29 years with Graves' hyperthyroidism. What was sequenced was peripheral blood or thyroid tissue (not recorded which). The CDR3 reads CASSQEGQGATHF. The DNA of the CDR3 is TGCGCCAGCAGCCAGGAGGGACAGGGGGCCACCCACTTT.